This paragraph covers one T cell receptor beta chain sequence. Clones were read by immunoSEQ multiplex PCR, and TCRdb kept only the in-frame ones, dropping some. The sample includes 300,000 to 400,000 clones, over 90% seen only once; the top ten take 5% to 7%. As to time point: blood from clinic visit 5 months post-surgery; TSC patient then seizure free. This entry comes from a study of brain T cells in children with intractable seizures. Germline V gene data show CDR1 as SGHTA and CDR2 as FQGTGA. The V end was cut by 4 bases, the J end by 7 bases, with 13 bases between. The CDR3 runs to 13 residues. The TCR comes from a boy younger than two with tuberous sclerosis and intractable seizures. J is TRBJ1-2 and V is TRBV7-3; D may be TRBD1 (5 bases). This specimen consisted of peripheral blood, obtained roughly 5 months after surgery. The chain's CDR3 is CASSYGTVAGYTF. CDR3 DNA: TGTGCCAGCAGCTACGGGACGGTCGCTGGCTACACCTTC.